The source of this T cell receptor (beta chain) is a study of blood T cell repertoires in COVID-19. Study summary: T cells, B-cell-depleted T cells, or PBMCs supplied cDNA or gDNA.

Germline V gives CDR1 MDHEN, CDR2 SYDVKM. This CDR3 is built from 12 residues. Trimming removed 5 bases at V and 11 bases at J, with 15 bases between. Per the study methods: Amplification of reference gene primers provided the estimated nucleated cell counts. Libraries were prepared by immunoSEQ multiplex PCR; TCRdb keeps only in-frame clonotypes and omits some of them. That table supplies the V and J calls and clone size; D and trimming were determined from the DNA. The data show more than 150,000 clones, approximately 91% seen once. The TCR was taken from a man between 65 and 85 years old with active or convalescent COVID-19. Sequences were obtained from peripheral blood. V is TRBV28 and J is TRBJ1-1; possible D gene TRBD1, 5 bases. The chain's CDR3 is CASSLPGGSAFF. The CDR3 DNA sequence: TGTGCCAGCAGTCTCCCGGGGGGGTCTGCTTTCTTT.